The 5 T cell receptor beta chains reported below all come from one sample, sequenced in a study of CD4+ T cells in melanoma. Only in-frame clones appear in the TCRdb table, and some are missing; sequencing was by immunoSEQ multiplex PCR. The table includes approximately 19,000 clones, about 77% detected once. The receptors shown here come from a human donor with melanoma.

CDR3 loop: CASSTRGQWGNEQFF. DNA of the CDR3: TGTGCCAGTAGCACCCGGGGACAGTGGGGGAATGAGCAGTTCTTC. The J gene is TRBJ2-1, the V gene TRBV19; 7 bases are shared with TRBD1. The CDR3 covers 15 residues. Unmatched junction bases numbered 12, after V lost 6 bases and J lost 7 bases. The V gene's germline CDR1 is LNHDA and CDR2 SQIVND (reference sequence).

CDR3 nucleotide sequence: TGTGCCAGCAGTTACTCCGTCGGACCAAACACTGAAGCTTTCTTT. Its protein is CASSYSVGPNTEAFF. The rearrangement uses TRBV6-5 and TRBJ1-1, with D uncertain. Trimming took off 0 bases at V and 2 bases at J, with 10 bases between the two ends. The CDR3 spans 15 residues. CDR1 MNHEY and CDR2 SVGAGI come from the germline V gene.

In this sample, this clone turned up once. The genes are TRBV4-1 and TRBJ2-7; 8 bases align to TRBD1. Germline-derived CDR1 and CDR2 are MGHRA and YSYEKL. V trimming: 4 bases; J trimming: 3 bases; junction bases outside the gene matches: 11. This CDR3 has 16 residues. In DNA, the CDR3 is TGCGCCAGCAGCCGCCCTCTCGGACAGGGTATCTACGAGCAGTACTTC. It is translated as CASSRPLGQGIYEQYF.

The CDR3 DNA sequence: TGTGCCAGCAGCTTATCCGGGAACACTGAAGCTTTCTTT. Translation gives CASSLSGNTEAFF. The chain uses TRBV7-3 and TRBJ1-1; D not resolved. Germline V gene lookup returns CDR1 SGHTA and CDR2 FQGTGA. Trimming removed 2 bases from V and 1 base from J, with 5 bases in between. The CDR3 runs 13 residues.

This rearrangement joins TRBV2 to TRBJ1-6; D ambiguous. CDR1 and CDR2 (germline): SNHLY, FYNNEI. V was trimmed by 4 bases and J by 9 bases, leaving 13 bases between them. The CDR3 loop spans 14 amino acids. The CDR3 sequence is CASSVIRVTSPLHF. As DNA, the CDR3 is TGTGCCAGCAGTGTAATAAGGGTGACTTCACCCCTCCACTTT. The full variable domain, rest sourced from reference TRBV2 and TRBJ1-6, is EPEVTQTPSHQVTQMGQEVILRCVPISNHLYFYWYRQILGQKVEFLVSFYNNEISEKSEIFDDQFSVERPDGSNFTLKIRSTKLEDSAMYFCASSVIRVTSPLHFGNGTRLTVT.